These 21 T cell receptor beta chains came from one sample sequenced in a study of response to subunit inactivated influenza vaccine. TCRdb reanalysed the RT-PCR reads using MiXCR and keeps one entry per CDR3 protein. The table has approximately 520,000 distinct CDR3 sequences, approximately 24% seen once. Specimen: CD4+ T cells sorted from PBMCs, collected roughly 5 days after vaccination. Receptors were obtained from a man between 50 and 59 years old who received an inactivated influenza vaccine.

The rearrangement links TRBV18 to TRBJ2-7; possibly TRBD2 for D (5 bases). The CDR3 loop spans 14 amino acids. Per germline, CDR1 KGHSH and CDR2 LQKENI. V lost 6 bases and J 2 bases, leaving 14 bases between the germline ends. The CDR3 region is CASSPPRGPYEQYF. The CDR3 DNA reads TGTGCCAGCTCGCCCCCAAGAGGGCCCTACGAGCAGTACTTC. Together with reference TRBV18 and TRBJ2-7, the CDR3 gives the full variable domain: NAGVMQNPRHLVRRRGQEARLRCSPMKGHSHVYWYRQLPEEGLKFMVYLQKENIIDESGMPKERFSAEFPKEGPSILRIQQVVRGDSAAYFCASSPPRGPYEQYFGPGTRLTVT.

The genes are TRBV28 and TRBJ2-5, with a tentative D call TRBD2 (5 bases). Germline assignment: CDR1 MDHEN and CDR2 SYDVKM. The CDR3 consists of 14 residues. V gave up 3 bases and J gave up 5 bases, with 13 bases separating them. The CDR3, as DNA: TGTGCCAGCAGTTTCGAGGGTTTGTTGGAGACCCAGTACTTC. Translated: CASSFEGLLETQYF. Based on the CDR3 plus reference TRBV28 and TRBJ2-5, the full variable domain is DVKVTQSSRYLVKRTGEKVFLECVQDMDHENMFWYRQDPGLGLRLIYFSYDVKMKEKGDIPEGYSVSREKKERFSLILESASTNQTSMYLCASSFEGLLETQYFGPGTRLLVL.

The chain combines TRBV20-1 with TRBJ2-7; possible D gene TRBD2, 6 bases. V was shortened by 3 bases and J by 5 bases, with 14 bases between the two germline ends. The CDR3 consists of 13 residues. Germline-derived CDR1 and CDR2 are DFQATT and SNEGSKA (reference sequence). CDR3 DNA: TGCAGTGCTAGCTTGTGGGAGGTAGACGAGCAGTACTTC. Translating it yields CSASLWEVDEQYF.

Only a few counts were recorded for this clonotype. J is TRBJ1-1 and V is TRBV20-1, with a tentative D call TRBD1 (5 bases). Germline-derived CDR1 and CDR2 are DFQATT and SNEGSKA (reference sequence). Trimming removed 0 bases at V and 4 bases at J, with 15 bases between. The CDR3 spans 15 residues. Written as DNA, the CDR3 is TGCAGTGCTAGAGATTTAGGGACGGAGGGCACTGAAGCTTTCTTT. It codes for CSARDLGTEGTEAFF.

This clonotype was counted only a few times. V is TRBV12-3 or TRBV12-4 and J is TRBJ2-5; D unresolved. V gave up 6 bases and J gave up 0 bases, with 11 bases separating them. The CDR3 spans 14 residues. Here the CDR3 reads CASSRRQDQETQYF. As DNA, the CDR3 is TGTGCCAGCAGCCGCCGACAAGACCAAGAGACCCAGTACTTC.

The rearrangement uses TRBV7-2 and TRBJ1-2, with no clear D. The CDR3 spans 13 residues. V was trimmed by 1 base and J by 2 bases, leaving 5 bases between them. The germline CDR1 and CDR2 sequences are SGHTA and FQGNSA. The CDR3 reads CASSLVLNYGYTF. As DNA, the CDR3 is TGTGCCAGCAGCTTAGTGTTGAACTATGGCTACACCTTC.

This clonotype was seen just once. The genes are TRBV7-2 and TRBJ2-1; D is ambiguous. V shed 5 bases and J shed 10 bases, with 15 bases lying between them. The CDR3 loop spans 13 amino acids. The germline V gene has CDR1 SGHTA and CDR2 FQGNSA. The CDR3 spells CASSERTSPEQFF. CDR3 nucleotide sequence: TGTGCCAGCAGCGAACGGACGAGCCCGGAGCAGTTCTTC.

Many counts were recorded for this clonotype. The V call is TRBV4-1, the J call TRBJ1-1; D unresolved. Germline V gene data show CDR1 as MGHRA and CDR2 as YSYEKL. The CDR3 loop spans 14 amino acids. Trimming left V 3 bases short and J 11 bases short, with 19 bases between. The CDR3 loop is CASSHGSAVGRAFF. In nucleotides, the CDR3 is TGCGCCAGCAGCCATGGATCCGCAGTAGGGAGGGCTTTCTTT.

The chain uses TRBV28 and TRBJ2-1; 15 nucleotides match TRBD2. The germline V gene encodes CDR1 MDHEN and CDR2 SYDVKM. J lost 10 bases, V lost 8 bases, and 9 bases had no gene match. This CDR3 has 15 residues. As DNA, the CDR3 is TGTGCCAGCGGAAACCCGGGACTAGCGGGAGGCGAGCAGTTCTTC. Translation gives CASGNPGLAGGEQFF.

The chain carries TRBV5-6 and TRBJ2-2; D is unclear. V was cut by 3 bases and J by 3 bases, with 12 bases left in between. CDR3 size: 15 residues. The germline gives CDR1 SGHDT, CDR2 YYEEEE. CDR3 sequence reads: CASSSLIGYTGELFF. The CDR3 nucleotides are TGTGCCAGCAGCTCACTAATTGGATACACCGGGGAGCTGTTTTTT.

The chain couples TRBV20-1 to TRBJ1-1; D gene uncertain. V shed 5 bases and J shed 5 bases, with 12 bases lying between them. Per germline, CDR1 DFQATT and CDR2 SNEGSKA (reference sequence). The CDR3 is made up of 12 amino acids. CDR3 in amino acids: CSARTLGTEAFF. In DNA form, the CDR3 reads TGCAGTGCTCGGACCTTGGGGACTGAAGCTTTCTTT.

This clonotype has more than one count but fewer than ten. The chain employs TRBV18 and TRBJ2-7; D is uncertain. CDR3 length equals 15 residues. The germline V and J ends were trimmed by 8 bases and 2 bases, with 19 bases remaining between them. Looked up from germline, CDR1 is KGHSH and CDR2 is LQKENI. The CDR3 here is CASAPRTRPPYEQYF. The DNA of the CDR3 is TGTGCCAGCGCTCCACGGACCCGACCCCCCTACGAGCAGTACTTC.

This chain joins TRBV4-1 and TRBJ2-2; 12 nucleotides agree with TRBD2. V shed 4 bases, J shed 6 bases, and the junction held 3 bases outside the gene matches. The CDR3 contains 15 residues. The germline V gene has CDR1 MGHRA and CDR2 YSYEKL. CDR3 region: CASSLRTSGAGELFF. The CDR3 DNA sequence: TGCGCCAGCAGCCTACGGACTAGCGGGGCCGGGGAGCTGTTTTTT.

There are a few counts of this clonotype. The J gene is TRBJ1-6, the V gene TRBV27, with 8 nucleotides matching TRBD1. Germline V gene data show CDR1 as MNHEY and CDR2 as SMNVEV (reference sequence). The CDR3 length is 17 residues. J was trimmed by 0 bases and V by 3 bases; bases with no gene match: 4. CDR3 bases: TGTGCCAGCAGTTTTCTGGGACAGGCCTCCTATAATTCACCCCTCCACTTT. This translates into CASSFLGQASYNSPLHF.

The chain is built from TRBV20-1 and TRBJ2-1; 11 bases are shared with TRBD1. V dropped 3 bases and J dropped 2; count of bases not matched to a gene: 3. CDR3 length equals 15 residues. Germline V gives CDR1 DFQATT, CDR2 SNEGSKA (reference sequence). CDR3 in amino acids: CSARGQGGTYNEQFF. The CDR3 coding sequence is TGCAGTGCTAGGGGACAGGGGGGAACCTACAATGAGCAGTTCTTC.

This chain connects TRBV11-2 to TRBJ2-6; 8 bases are shared with TRBD2. Germline V gene data show CDR1 as SGHAT and CDR2 as FQNNGV. The CDR3 sequence is 19 residues long. Unmatched junction bases numbered 8, after V lost 1 base and J lost 0 bases. CDR3: CASSLVRGGAHSGANVLTF. In DNA, the CDR3 is TGTGCCAGCAGCTTAGTACGGGGGGGGGCCCACTCTGGGGCCAACGTCCTGACTTTC. The full variable domain, with the rest looked up from reference TRBV11-2 and TRBJ2-6, is EAGVAQSPRYKIIEKRQSVAFWCNPISGHATLYWYQQILGQGPKLLIQFQNNGVVDDSQLPKDRFSAERLKGVDSTLKIQPAKLEDSAVYLCASSLVRGGAHSGANVLTFGAGSRLTVL.

This clonotype appeared a few times. This chain uses TRBV12-3 or TRBV12-4 with TRBJ2-7; D not certain. The CDR3 is 12 residues long. V shed 6 bases and J shed 2 bases, with 8 bases lying between them. The CDR3 DNA follows: TGTGCCAGCAGCCTCGACACCTACGAGCAGTACTTC. Its translation is CASSLDTYEQYF.

The V call is TRBV20-1, the J call TRBJ2-5; D uncertain. The CDR3 extends over 13 amino acids. Between the trimmed V and J ends, which lost 3 bases and 0 bases, there was a span of 8 bases. Germline V gene data show CDR1 as DFQATT and CDR2 as SNEGSKA (reference sequence). The CDR3 here is CSASYRYQETQYF. Written as DNA, the CDR3 is TGCAGTGCTAGTTATCGGTACCAAGAGACCCAGTACTTC.

The chain couples TRBV7-6 to TRBJ2-1; TRBD2 agrees at 12 bases. The V segment lost 4 bases and the J segment 7 bases; nucleotides outside the gene matches: 8. The CDR3 contains 16 residues. Germline V CDR1 and CDR2: SGHVS, FNYEAQ. CDR3 nucleotide sequence: TGTGCCAGCAGCTATCTAGCGGGAGGGGTTTGGAATGAGCAGTTCTTC. It codes for CASSYLAGGVWNEQFF.

The CDR3 sequence is CASSPSSAGSPYEQYF. Here the CDR3 DNA reads TGTGCCAGCTCACCATCTTCGGCAGGGAGCCCCTACGAGCAGTACTTC. The chain has TRBV18 and TRBJ2-7; D may match TRBD1 or TRBD2 (5 bases each). V lost 2 bases and J lost 2, with 16 bases in between. Germline V gene sequence: CDR1 KGHSH, CDR2 LQKENI. CDR3 length: 16 residues.

This clonotype was counted a few times. V usage is TRBV5-1 and J usage is TRBJ2-1, with 12 bases matching TRBD2. V lost 5 bases and J lost 6; bases outside the gene matches: 9. CDR1 and CDR2 (germline): SGHRS, YFSETQ. This CDR3 comprises 16 residues. CDR3 bases: TGCGCCAGCAGTCCTAGCTCGACTAGCGGGAGCAATGAGCAGTTCTTC. Its translation: CASSPSSTSGSNEQFF.